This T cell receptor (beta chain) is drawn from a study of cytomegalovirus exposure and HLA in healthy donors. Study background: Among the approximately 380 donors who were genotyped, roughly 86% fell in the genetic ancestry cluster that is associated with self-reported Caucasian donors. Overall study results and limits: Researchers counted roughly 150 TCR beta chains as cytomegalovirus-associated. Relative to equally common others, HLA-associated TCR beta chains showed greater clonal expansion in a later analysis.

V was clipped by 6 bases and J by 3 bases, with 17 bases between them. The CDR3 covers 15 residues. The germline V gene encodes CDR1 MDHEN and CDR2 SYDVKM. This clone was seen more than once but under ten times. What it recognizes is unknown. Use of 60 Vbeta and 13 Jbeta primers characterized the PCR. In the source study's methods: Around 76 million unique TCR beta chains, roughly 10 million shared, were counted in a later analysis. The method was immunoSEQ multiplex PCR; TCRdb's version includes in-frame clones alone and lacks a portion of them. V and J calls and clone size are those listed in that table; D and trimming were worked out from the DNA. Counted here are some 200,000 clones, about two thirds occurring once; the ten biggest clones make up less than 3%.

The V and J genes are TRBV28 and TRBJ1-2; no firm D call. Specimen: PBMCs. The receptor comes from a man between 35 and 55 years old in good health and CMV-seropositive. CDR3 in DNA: TGTGCCAGCAGCCTCCCTGGCGGGAGATACTATGGCTACACCTTC. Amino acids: CASSLPGGRYYGYTF.